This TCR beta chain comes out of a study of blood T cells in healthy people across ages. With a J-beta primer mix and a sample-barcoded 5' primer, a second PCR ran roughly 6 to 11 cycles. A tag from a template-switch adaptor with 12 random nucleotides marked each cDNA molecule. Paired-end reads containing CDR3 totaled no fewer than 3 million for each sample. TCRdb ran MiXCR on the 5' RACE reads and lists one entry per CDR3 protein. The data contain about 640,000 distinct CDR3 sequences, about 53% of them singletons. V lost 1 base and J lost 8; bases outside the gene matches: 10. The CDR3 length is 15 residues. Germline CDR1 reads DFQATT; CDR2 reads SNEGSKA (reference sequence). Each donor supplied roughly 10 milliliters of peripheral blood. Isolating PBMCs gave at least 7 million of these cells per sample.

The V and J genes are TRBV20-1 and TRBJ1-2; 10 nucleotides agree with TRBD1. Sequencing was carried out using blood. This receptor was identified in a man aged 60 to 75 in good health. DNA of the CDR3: TGCAGTGCTAGAGGTGGGGACAGGGGAAATAGAGGCTACACCTTC. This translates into CSARGGDRGNRGYTF.